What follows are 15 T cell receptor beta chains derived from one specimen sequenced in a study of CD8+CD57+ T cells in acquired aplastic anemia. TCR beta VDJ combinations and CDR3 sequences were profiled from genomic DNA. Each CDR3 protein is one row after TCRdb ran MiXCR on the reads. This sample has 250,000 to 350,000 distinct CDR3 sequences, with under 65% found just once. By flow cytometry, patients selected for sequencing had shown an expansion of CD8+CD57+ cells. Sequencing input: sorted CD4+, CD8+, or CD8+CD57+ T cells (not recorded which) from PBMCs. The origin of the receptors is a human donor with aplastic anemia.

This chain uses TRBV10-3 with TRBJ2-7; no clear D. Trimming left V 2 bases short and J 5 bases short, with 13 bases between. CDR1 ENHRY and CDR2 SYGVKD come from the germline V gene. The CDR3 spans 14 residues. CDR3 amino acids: CAISEGSPGHEQYF. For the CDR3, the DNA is TGTGCCATCAGTGAGGGTAGCCCCGGCCACGAGCAGTACTTC.

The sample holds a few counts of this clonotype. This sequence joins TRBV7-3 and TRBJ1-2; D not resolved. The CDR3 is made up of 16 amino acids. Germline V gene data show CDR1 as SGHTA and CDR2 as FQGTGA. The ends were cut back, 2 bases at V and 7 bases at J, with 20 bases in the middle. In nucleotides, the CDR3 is TGTGCCAGCAGCTTATACCCTCGTCCGGTCATTGGTGGCTACACCTTC. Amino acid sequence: CASSLYPRPVIGGYTF.

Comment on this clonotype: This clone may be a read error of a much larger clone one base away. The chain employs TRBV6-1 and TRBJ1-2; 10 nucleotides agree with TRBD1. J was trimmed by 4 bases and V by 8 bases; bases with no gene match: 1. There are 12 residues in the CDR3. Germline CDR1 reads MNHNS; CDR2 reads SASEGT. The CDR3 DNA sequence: TGTGCCAGCGGGACAGGGGTCTATGGCTACACCTTC. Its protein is CASGTGVYGYTF.

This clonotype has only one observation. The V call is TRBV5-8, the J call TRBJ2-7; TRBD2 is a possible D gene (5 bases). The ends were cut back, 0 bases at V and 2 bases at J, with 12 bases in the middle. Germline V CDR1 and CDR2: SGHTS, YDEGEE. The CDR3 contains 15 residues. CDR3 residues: CASSLGTGKTYEQYF. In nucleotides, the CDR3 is TGTGCCAGCAGCTTGGGGACCGGGAAGACCTACGAGCAGTACTTC. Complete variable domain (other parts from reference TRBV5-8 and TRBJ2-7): EAGVTQSPTHLIKTRGQQATLRCSPISGHTSVYWYQQALGLGLQFLLWYDEGEERNRGNFPPRFSGRQFPNYSSELNVNALELEDSALYLCASSLGTGKTYEQYFGPGTRLTVT.

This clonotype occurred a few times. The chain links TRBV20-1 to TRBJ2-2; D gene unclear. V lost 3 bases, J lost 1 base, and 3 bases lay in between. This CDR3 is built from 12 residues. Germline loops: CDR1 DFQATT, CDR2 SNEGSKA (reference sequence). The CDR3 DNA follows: TGCAGTGCTAGGGAGAACACCGGGGAGCTGTTTTTT. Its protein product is CSARENTGELFF.

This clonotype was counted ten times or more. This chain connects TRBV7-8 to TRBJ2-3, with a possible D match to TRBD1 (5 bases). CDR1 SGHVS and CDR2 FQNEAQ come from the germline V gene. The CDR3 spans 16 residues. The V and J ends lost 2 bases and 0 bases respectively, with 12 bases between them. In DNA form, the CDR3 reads TGTGCCAGCAGCTTAAGACAGACGACTAGCACAGATACGCAGTATTTT. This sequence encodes CASSLRQTTSTDTQYF.

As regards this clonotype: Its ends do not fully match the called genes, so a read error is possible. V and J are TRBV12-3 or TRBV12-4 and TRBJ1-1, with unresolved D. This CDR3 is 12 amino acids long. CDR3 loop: CASGLTNTEAFF. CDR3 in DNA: TGTGCCAGCGGTTTGACTAACACTGAAGCTTTCTTT.

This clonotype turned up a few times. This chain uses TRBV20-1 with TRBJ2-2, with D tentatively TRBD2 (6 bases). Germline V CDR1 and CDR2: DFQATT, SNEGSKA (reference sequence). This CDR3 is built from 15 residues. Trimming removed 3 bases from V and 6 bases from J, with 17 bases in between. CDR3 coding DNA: TGCAGTGCTAGGCCTGGACTACGTTTTGCCGGGGAGCTGTTTTTT. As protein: CSARPGLRFAGELFF.

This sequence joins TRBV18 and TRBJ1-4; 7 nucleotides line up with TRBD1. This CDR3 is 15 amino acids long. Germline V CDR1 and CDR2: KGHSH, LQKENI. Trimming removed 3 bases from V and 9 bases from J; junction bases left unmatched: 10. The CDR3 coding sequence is TGTGCCAGCTCACCCCGACAGGGAGGAATCAAAAAACTGTTTTTT. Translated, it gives CASSPRQGGIKKLFF.

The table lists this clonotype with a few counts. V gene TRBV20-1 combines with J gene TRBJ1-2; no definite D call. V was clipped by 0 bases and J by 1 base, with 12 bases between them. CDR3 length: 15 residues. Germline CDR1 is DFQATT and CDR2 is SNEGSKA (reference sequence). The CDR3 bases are TGCAGTGCTAGAGATCTGGCAGGCTTTAACTATGGCTACACCTTC. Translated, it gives CSARDLAGFNYGYTF.

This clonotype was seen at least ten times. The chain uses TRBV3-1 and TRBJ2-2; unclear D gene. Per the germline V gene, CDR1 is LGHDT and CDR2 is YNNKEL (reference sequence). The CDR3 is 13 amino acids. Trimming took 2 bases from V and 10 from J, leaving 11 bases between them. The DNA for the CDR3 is TGTGCCAGCAGCCAAAGCTCGTTCTTGGAGCTGTTTTTT. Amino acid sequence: CASSQSSFLELFF. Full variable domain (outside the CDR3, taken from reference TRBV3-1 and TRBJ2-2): DTAVSQTPKYLVTQMGNDKSIKCEQNLGHDTMYWYKQDSKKFLKIMFSYNNKELIINETVPNRFSPKSPDKAHLNLHINSLELGDSAVYFCASSQSSFLELFFGEGSRLTVL.

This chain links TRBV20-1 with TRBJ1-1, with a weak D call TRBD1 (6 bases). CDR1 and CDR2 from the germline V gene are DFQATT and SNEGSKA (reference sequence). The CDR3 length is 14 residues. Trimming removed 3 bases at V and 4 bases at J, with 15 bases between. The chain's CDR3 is CSASKGGGGTEAFF. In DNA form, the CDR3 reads TGCAGTGCTAGTAAGGGGGGCGGCGGCACTGAAGCTTTCTTT.

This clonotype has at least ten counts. CDR3: CASRATGSAGNTIYF. CDR3 sequence (DNA): TGTGCCAGCAGGGCGACAGGGTCAGCTGGAAACACCATATATTTT. This chain uses TRBV6-1 with TRBJ1-3, with TRBD1 matching 7 bases. J was trimmed by 2 bases and V by 6 bases; bases with no gene match: 7. CDR3 length: 15 residues. Germline values: CDR1 MNHNS, CDR2 SASEGT.

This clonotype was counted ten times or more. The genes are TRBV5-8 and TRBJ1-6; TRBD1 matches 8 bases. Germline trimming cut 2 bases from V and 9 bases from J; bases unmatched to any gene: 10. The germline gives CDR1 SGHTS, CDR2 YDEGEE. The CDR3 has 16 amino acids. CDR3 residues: CASSFGQGGVSSPLHF. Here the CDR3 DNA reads TGTGCCAGCAGCTTTGGACAGGGTGGAGTTAGTTCACCCCTCCACTTT.

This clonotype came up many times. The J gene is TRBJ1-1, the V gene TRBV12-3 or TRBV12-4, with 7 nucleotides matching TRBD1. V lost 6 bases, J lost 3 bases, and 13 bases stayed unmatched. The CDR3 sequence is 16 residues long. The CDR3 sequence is CASRKGQRFLYTEAFF. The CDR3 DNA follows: TGTGCCAGCAGGAAGGGACAGAGGTTCCTCTACACTGAAGCTTTCTTT.